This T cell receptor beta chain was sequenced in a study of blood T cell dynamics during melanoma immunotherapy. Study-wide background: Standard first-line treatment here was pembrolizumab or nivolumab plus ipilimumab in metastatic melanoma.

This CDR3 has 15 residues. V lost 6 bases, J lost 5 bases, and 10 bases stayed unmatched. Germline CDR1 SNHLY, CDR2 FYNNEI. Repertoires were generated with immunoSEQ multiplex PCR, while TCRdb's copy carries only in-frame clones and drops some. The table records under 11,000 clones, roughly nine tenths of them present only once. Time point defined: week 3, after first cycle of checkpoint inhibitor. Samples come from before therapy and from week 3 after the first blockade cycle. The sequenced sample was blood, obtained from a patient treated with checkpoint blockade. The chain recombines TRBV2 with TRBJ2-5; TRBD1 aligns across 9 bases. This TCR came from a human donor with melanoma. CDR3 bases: TGTGCCAGCAGCCCCGGGACAGGGTACCCGGAGACCCAGTACTTC. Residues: CASSPGTGYPETQYF.